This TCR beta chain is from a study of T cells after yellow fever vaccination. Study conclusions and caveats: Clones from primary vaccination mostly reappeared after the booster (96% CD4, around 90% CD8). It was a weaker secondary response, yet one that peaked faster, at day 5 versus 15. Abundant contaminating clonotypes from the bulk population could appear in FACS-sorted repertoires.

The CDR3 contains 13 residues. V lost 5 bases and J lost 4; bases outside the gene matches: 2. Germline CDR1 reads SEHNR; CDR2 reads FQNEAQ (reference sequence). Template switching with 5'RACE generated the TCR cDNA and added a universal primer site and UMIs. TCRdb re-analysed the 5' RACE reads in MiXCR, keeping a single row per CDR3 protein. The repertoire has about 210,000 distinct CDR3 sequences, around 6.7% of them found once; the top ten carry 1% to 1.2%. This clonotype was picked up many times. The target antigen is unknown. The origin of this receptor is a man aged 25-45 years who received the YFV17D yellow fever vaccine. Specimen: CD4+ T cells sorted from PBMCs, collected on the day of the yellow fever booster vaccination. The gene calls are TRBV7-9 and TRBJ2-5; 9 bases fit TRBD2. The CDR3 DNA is TGTGCCAGCAGCAAGACTAGCGGAGAGACCCAGTACTTC. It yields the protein CASSKTSGETQYF.